The TCR beta chain under discussion was sequenced for a study of Graves' ophthalmopathy and Graves' hyperthyroidism. Amplification from RNA transcripts yielded the TCR beta CDR3 regions. Amplification began with first-round RT-PCR using HTBI primers, then second-round multiplex PCR was performed. MiXCR, applied by TCRdb to the multiplex PCR reads, yields one record per CDR3 protein. This sample yields about 400,000 distinct CDR3 sequences, of which around 19% are seen a single time; about 1.4% belongs to the top ten. Germline CDR1 and CDR2: MNHEY and SVGEGT. This CDR3 is built from 15 residues. V was shortened by 6 bases and J by 3 bases, with 18 bases between the two germline ends. This clonotype showed up many times.

The J gene is TRBJ2-7, the V gene TRBV6-2 or TRBV6-3; D gene ambiguous. The receptor was isolated from a woman between 18 and 29 years old with Graves' ophthalmopathy. The sequencing input was peripheral blood. CDR3 region: CASSPILRMGYEQYF. The CDR3 bases are TGTGCCAGCAGCCCGATCTTACGCATGGGCTACGAGCAGTACTTC.